The next 22 T cell receptor beta chains were all read from a single sample in a study of PD-L1 blockade in urothelial cancer. Measured with immunoSEQ multiplex PCR; TCRdb has only the in-frame clones, and not every one. This repertoire shows 85,000 to 100,000 clones, more than 85% found once; its top ten account for approximately 10%. The source material was PBMCs, sampled around atezolizumab (anti-PD-L1) treatment. All receptors come from a man in his sixties with urothelial cancer.

The gene calls are TRBV14 and TRBJ2-7, with 8 bases aligning to TRBD1. CDR1 and CDR2 (germline): SGHDN, FVKESK. This CDR3 has 14 residues. J gave up 0 bases and V 8 bases, and 6 bases lay outside the gene matches. The DNA of the CDR3 is TGTGCCAGCGGTAGGACAGGGAGCTCCTACGAGCAGTACTTC. Its protein product is CASGRTGSSYEQYF.

The chain couples TRBV21-1 to TRBJ2-7; TRBD1 was called by the table and not checked on the DNA. TRBV21-1 is reported as a pseudogene. The CDR3 runs 15 residues. This chain's CDR3 is CASSFEGRGPYEQYF. The CDR3 DNA reads TGTGCCAGCAGCTTTGAGGGCAGGGGTCCTTACGAGCAGTACTTC.

J is TRBJ1-3 and V is TRBV9, with a weak D call TRBD1 (6 bases). V lost 0 bases, J lost 6 bases, and 7 bases lay in between. The germline V gene encodes CDR1 SGDLS and CDR2 YYNGEE. This CDR3 is 13 amino acids long. This chain's CDR3 is CASSVGGLNTIYF. CDR3 nucleotides: TGTGCCAGCAGCGTAGGGGGGCTAAACACCATATATTTT.

The rearrangement joins TRBV29-1 to TRBJ2-3; D uncertain. Looked up from germline, CDR1 is SQVTM and CDR2 is ANQGSEA. CDR3 size: 14 residues. V shed 5 bases and J shed 0 bases, with 12 bases lying between them. The CDR3 protein is CSVPPLESTDTQYF. The CDR3 coding sequence is TGCAGCGTTCCCCCCCTAGAAAGCACAGATACGCAGTATTTT.

As DNA, the CDR3 is TGCAGCGTTGAAGGGGGAGGCAGGGGGCTTGGTGGCTACACCTTC. This sequence encodes CSVEGGGRGLGGYTF. V usage is TRBV29-1 and J usage is TRBJ1-2; 8 bases are a match to TRBD1. The CDR3 length is 15 residues. Germline assignment: CDR1 SQVTM and CDR2 ANQGSEA. The J segment lost 7 bases and the V segment lost 1 base, leaving 11 bases of the junction unmatched.

The rearrangement joins TRBV5-4 to TRBJ1-2; a possible D gene is TRBD1 (6 bases). The CDR3 sequence is 16 residues long. Germline loops: CDR1 SGHNT, CDR2 YYREEE (reference sequence). V was clipped by 1 base and J by 0 bases, with 13 bases between them. CDR3 coding DNA: TGTGCCAGCAGCTTGTCACAGGGCCGAGCTAACTATGGCTACACCTTC. Translation: CASSLSQGRANYGYTF.

The V call is TRBV11-2, the J call TRBJ2-3; the match to TRBD1 covers 9 bases. Germline loops: CDR1 SGHAT, CDR2 FQNNGV. J gave up 5 bases and V 0 bases, and 3 bases lay outside the gene matches. This CDR3 contains 15 residues. The CDR3 sequence is CASSLEGTGRDTQYF. CDR3 DNA: TGTGCCAGCAGCTTAGAAGGGACAGGGAGAGATACGCAGTATTTT.

The chain joins TRBV6-5 to TRBJ1-1; D is undetermined. Per germline, CDR1 MNHEY and CDR2 SVGAGI. Trimming removed 5 bases from V and 3 bases from J, with 13 bases in between. This CDR3 comprises 14 residues. Here the CDR3 reads CASSLRRRDTEAFF. CDR3 DNA sequence: TGTGCCAGCAGTCTTCGGCGACGGGACACTGAAGCTTTCTTT.

The chain joins TRBV5-4 to TRBJ1-1, with TRBD1 as a possible D gene (6 bases). CDR1 SGHNT and CDR2 YYREEE come from the germline V gene (reference sequence). The CDR3 has 15 residues. V was clipped by 0 bases and J by 0 bases, with 9 bases between them. CDR3 DNA sequence: TGTGCCAGCAGCTTGGGAACAGGGATGAACACTGAAGCTTTCTTT. Translation gives CASSLGTGMNTEAFF. Full variable domain (missing parts from reference TRBV5-4 and TRBJ1-1): ETGVTQSPTHLIKTRGQQVTLRCSSQSGHNTVSWYQQALGQGPQFIFQYYREEENGRGNFPPRFSGLQFPNYSSELNVNALELDDSALYLCASSLGTGMNTEAFFGQGTRLTVV.

The chain joins TRBV19 to TRBJ2-2; TRBD1 aligns across 10 bases. The CDR3 length is 14 residues. CDR1 and CDR2 from the germline V gene are LNHDA and SQIVND (reference sequence). J was trimmed by 7 bases and V by 11 bases; bases with no gene match: 10. The CDR3 DNA reads TGTGCCGGGAGGACAGGGGGTGTCGGCGGGGAGCTGTTTTTT. This encodes CAGRTGGVGGELFF.

This rearrangement joins TRBV7-8 to TRBJ1-4, with D maybe TRBD1 (6 bases). The CDR3 runs to 16 residues. Trimming stripped 5 bases from V and 6 bases from J, with 19 bases between. Germline V gives CDR1 SGHVS, CDR2 FQNEAQ. The CDR3 here is CASSVGPGTTDEKLFF. CDR3 bases: TGTGCCAGCAGCGTAGGGCCCGGGACAACAGATGAAAAACTGTTTTTT.

This clone was seen just once. This chain links TRBV7-2 with TRBJ1-2; the D gene is possibly TRBD1 (5 bases). The CDR3 contains 12 residues. Germline CDR1 SGHTA, CDR2 FQGNSA. Trimming stripped 5 bases from V and 5 bases from J, with 9 bases between. The chain's CDR3 is CASSGGGYGYTF. CDR3 coding DNA: TGTGCCAGCAGCGGGGGAGGATATGGCTACACCTTC.

The CDR3 region has the DNA TGTGCCAGCAGTTCCGGAGTAGCAGGGGGCGCGAATCAGCCCCAGCATTTT. Amino acids: CASSSGVAGGANQPQHF. The J gene is TRBJ1-5, the V gene TRBV28; TRBD1 aligns across 8 bases. There are 17 residues in the CDR3. The germline gives CDR1 MDHEN, CDR2 SYDVKM. Trimming at V came to 4 bases and at J to 4 bases, leaving 12 bases not matched to a gene.

The V and J genes are TRBV4-1 and TRBJ1-6; weak D call: TRBD1 (6 bases). CDR1 is MGHRA, CDR2 YSYEKL, per germline. This CDR3 is 15 amino acids long. The V end was cut by 1 base, the J end by 7 bases, with 11 bases between. CDR3 residues: CASSQVRGGNSPLHF. In DNA, the CDR3 is TGCGCCAGCAGCCAAGTAAGAGGGGGAAATTCACCCCTCCACTTT.

This clone was found once. The J gene is TRBJ2-6, the V gene TRBV30; unclear D gene. The V end was cut by 3 bases, the J end by 0 bases, with 6 bases between. Germline lookup yields CDR1 GTSNPN and CDR2 SVGIG (reference sequence). This CDR3 is 14 amino acids long. CDR3 amino acids: CAWRRSSGANVLTF. The DNA for the CDR3 is TGTGCCTGGAGGCGGAGCTCTGGGGCCAACGTCCTGACTTTC.

The V gene is TRBV5-6, the J gene TRBJ2-7; 9 bases match TRBD2. Trimming removed 5 bases from V and 4 bases from J; junction bases left unmatched: 10. This CDR3 is 15 amino acids long. The germline V gene encodes CDR1 SGHDT and CDR2 YYEEEE. The CDR3 spells CASSRRGGRAYEQYF. The CDR3 DNA reads TGTGCCAGCAGTCGGAGAGGCGGGAGGGCTTACGAGCAGTACTTC. The complete variable domain, with remaining parts taken from reference TRBV5-6 and TRBJ2-7, reads DAGVTQSPTHLIKTRGQQVTLRCSPKSGHDTVSWYQQALGQGPQFIFQYYEEEERQRGNFPDRFSGHQFPNYSSELNVNALLLGDSALYLCASSRRGGRAYEQYFGPGTRLTVT.

This chain uses TRBV6-6 with TRBJ2-1; 13 nucleotides match TRBD2. The germline gives CDR1 MNHNY, CDR2 SVGAGI (reference sequence). V was clipped by 5 bases and J by 9 bases; unmatched bases: 7. The CDR3 is made up of 15 amino acids. The CDR3 DNA sequence: TGTGCCAGCAGTAAAACTAGCGGGAGGGCCAGTGAGCAGTTCTTC. Protein: CASSKTSGRASEQFF.

The chain uses TRBV7-9 and TRBJ2-7; TRBD1 might be the D (5 bases). Germline CDR1 reads SEHNR; CDR2 reads FQNEAQ (reference sequence). The V end lost 3 bases, the J end lost 2 bases, and 11 bases lay between the germline ends. The CDR3 totals 14 residues. CDR3 nucleotides: TGTGCCAGCAGCTTCACAGGAAACCCCTACGAGCAGTACTTC. It specifies CASSFTGNPYEQYF.

The V call is TRBV5-1, the J call TRBJ1-4; 7 nucleotides agree with TRBD1. This CDR3 region has 15 residues. V lost 4 bases, J lost 8 bases, and 11 bases stayed unmatched. CDR1 and CDR2 (germline): SGHRS, YFSETQ. CDR3 DNA sequence: TGCGCCAGCAGCGACCCACAGGGGTCATCGGAAAAACTGTTTTTT. Its protein is CASSDPQGSSEKLFF.

The CDR3 loop is CASSPGTDNEQFF. CDR3 in DNA: TGTGCCAGCAGCCCGGGGACTGACAATGAGCAGTTCTTC. The chain links TRBV7-9 to TRBJ2-1; D possibly corresponds to TRBD2 (6 bases). CDR1 and CDR2 from the germline V gene are SEHNR and FQNEAQ (reference sequence). CDR3 length equals 13 residues. Trimming took off 5 bases at V and 5 bases at J, with 10 bases between the two ends.

The gene calls are TRBV6-5 and TRBJ2-7, with TRBD2 matching over 8 bases. V was clipped by 0 bases and J by 7 bases; unmatched bases: 8. Germline CDR1 MNHEY, CDR2 SVGAGI. This CDR3 is 15 amino acids long. This CDR3 is CASSYSPGGLREQYF. For the CDR3, the DNA is TGTGCCAGCAGTTACTCGCCGGGGGGGTTAAGGGAGCAGTACTTC.

This clone has just a few counts. V usage is TRBV10-1 and J usage is TRBJ2-2; TRBD2 matches at 11 bases. The V and J ends lost 7 bases and 3 bases, in that order; junction bases with no gene match: 4. Germline lookup yields CDR1 WNHNN and CDR2 SYGVQD (reference sequence). The CDR3 is made up of 15 amino acids. CDR3 in DNA: TGCGCCAGCACCAAGGGACTAGCGGACACCGGGGAGCTGTTTTTT. Translated, it gives CASTKGLADTGELFF.